These T cell receptor beta chains were read from a single sample in a study of T cell repertoires in cytomegalovirus infection. No antigen is known for these receptors. Via MiXCR, TCRdb re-called the reads, giving one row per CDR3 protein. The repertoire includes 380,000 or so distinct CDR3 sequences, approximately 30% of them detected once, and approximately 15% sits in the top ten. Material: cultured PBMCs, obtained from culture after CMV antigen stimulation. These receptors originate from a human donor in good health (CMV status not recorded). Some clones in this sample may be carry-over from other donors' samples. Both conserved end residues are part of each CDR3. A D gene is named only where the DNA matches it firmly.

CDR3 protein | V gene | D gene | J gene
CASSRGTSGANEQFF | TRBV5-4 | TRBD2 | TRBJ2-1
CSVGKIETQYF | TRBV29-1 | - | TRBJ2-5
CASSQSPQLLAYEQYF | TRBV3-1 | - | TRBJ2-7
CASRGTTGNTGELFF | TRBV7-8 | - | TRBJ2-2
CASSLEGRGYNEQFF | TRBV7-2 | TRBD1 | TRBJ2-1
CAISDRRSSYEQYF | TRBV10-3 | - | TRBJ2-7
CASSIEQGRKTQYF | TRBV19 | - | TRBJ2-5
CASSLGYTYNEQFF | TRBV7-2 | - | TRBJ2-1
CASSLRTGTTTEAFF | TRBV7-8 | TRBD1 | TRBJ1-1
CASSDRTYNEQFF | TRBV18 | - | TRBJ2-1
CASRRTPNNNQPQHF | TRBV27 | - | TRBJ1-5
CASSGVAPPSQETQYF | TRBV2 | - | TRBJ2-5
CASSASTVVYRVGTQYF | TRBV6-2/TRBV6-3 | - | TRBJ2-5
CASSPSTSSYEQYF | TRBV7-2 | - | TRBJ2-7
CASSQDTSGLGPPNYGYTF | TRBV4-3 | - | TRBJ1-2
CASSLKGDGSNEQFF | TRBV7-3 | - | TRBJ2-1
CASSEARTRLSGANVLTF | TRBV6-1 | - | TRBJ2-6
CASSPYRPEEGYTF | TRBV7-2 | - | TRBJ1-2
CATSDYRSGLETQYF | TRBV24-1 | - | TRBJ2-5
CAIRDRGGSGAFF | TRBV19 | TRBD1 | TRBJ1-1
CSVEYSTDTQYF | TRBV20-1 | - | TRBJ2-3
CSASGFPLDNEQFF | TRBV20-1 | - | TRBJ2-1
CSARSASGREETQYF | TRBV20-1 | TRBD2 | TRBJ2-5
CAIRGTRTYEQYF | TRBV6-1 | - | TRBJ2-7
CASSVSSGADEQFF | TRBV7-2 | TRBD2 | TRBJ2-1
CASSYSKVAGQQETQYF | TRBV6-5 | TRBD2 | TRBJ2-5
CASTSGNYGYTF | TRBV6-6 | - | TRBJ1-2
CASSSGMVNEKLFF | TRBV5-5 | - | TRBJ1-4
CSVEGSRDRGNEQFF | TRBV29-1 | TRBD1 | TRBJ2-1
CSAREGGGKNIQYF | TRBV20-1 | - | TRBJ2-4
CASSRGLPISTDTQYF | TRBV6-2/TRBV6-3 | - | TRBJ2-3
CASSLIGRSSGANVLTF | TRBV27 | - | TRBJ2-6
CASSQGTTKNIQYF | TRBV7-8 | - | TRBJ2-4
CASSLALAVSVETQYF | TRBV5-1 | TRBD2 | TRBJ2-5
CASSPGSGSYEQFF | TRBV9 | TRBD2 | TRBJ2-1
CSARGQSGTLGYTF | TRBV20-1 | - | TRBJ1-2
CSTGEENIQYF | TRBV29-1 | - | TRBJ2-4
CSARDRPRGTQYF | TRBV20-1 | - | TRBJ2-5
CASSPTGAGAGELFF | TRBV5-4 | TRBD1 | TRBJ2-2
CASSQVVGGVGAGTEAFF | TRBV4-1 | - | TRBJ1-1
CASSQVASTLTQGEKLFF | TRBV4-1 | TRBD1 | TRBJ1-4
CASSLTSGSVLEQFF | TRBV19 | TRBD2 | TRBJ2-1
CASIQGTSGRNEQFF | TRBV6-2/TRBV6-3 | TRBD2 | TRBJ2-1
CASSQVFGTSGYNEQFF | TRBV4-1 | TRBD2 | TRBJ2-1
CASSRLLYEQYF | TRBV12-3/TRBV12-4 | - | TRBJ2-7
CSARDLDNEQFF | TRBV20-1 | - | TRBJ2-1
CASSQTMGQLIGQPQHF | TRBV19 | - | TRBJ1-5
CASSSNTGDTEAFF | TRBV7-2 | TRBD1 | TRBJ1-1
CASRSYDRSSGSGYTF | TRBV5-4 | - | TRBJ1-2
CASSLTGTYGNTIYF | TRBV7-9 | - | TRBJ1-3
CASSIVRGGLNNEQFF | TRBV19 | TRBD1 | TRBJ2-1
CASSSGDRSSGRQETQYF | TRBV7-9 | - | TRBJ2-5
CASSLLRLRPKEYYEQYF | TRBV7-2 | - | TRBJ2-7